This T cell receptor beta chain derives from a study of shared clonotypes between healthy human individuals. Study-wide background: Per-donor plates numbered three CD4 naive, three CD4 memory, two CD8 naive and one CD8 memory.

Trimming cost V 2 bases and J 5 bases, with 11 bases left between them. The germline gives CDR1 SGHDT, CDR2 YYEEEE. The CDR3 is made up of 14 amino acids. Clones were read by immunoSEQ multiplex PCR, and TCRdb kept only the in-frame ones, dropping some. The sample contains 1.6 million or so clones, around 98.5% of which appear only once. Sequencing was carried out using naive CD4+ T cells sorted from blood. The subset is: CD45RA+ positively selected. The gene calls are TRBV5-6 and TRBJ1-3; D gene ambiguous. The sequence derives from a man under 40 in good health. The CDR3, as DNA: TGTGCCAGCAGCTTCCTCAGTCCAAGAAACACCATATATTTT. Protein sequence: CASSFLSPRNTIYF.